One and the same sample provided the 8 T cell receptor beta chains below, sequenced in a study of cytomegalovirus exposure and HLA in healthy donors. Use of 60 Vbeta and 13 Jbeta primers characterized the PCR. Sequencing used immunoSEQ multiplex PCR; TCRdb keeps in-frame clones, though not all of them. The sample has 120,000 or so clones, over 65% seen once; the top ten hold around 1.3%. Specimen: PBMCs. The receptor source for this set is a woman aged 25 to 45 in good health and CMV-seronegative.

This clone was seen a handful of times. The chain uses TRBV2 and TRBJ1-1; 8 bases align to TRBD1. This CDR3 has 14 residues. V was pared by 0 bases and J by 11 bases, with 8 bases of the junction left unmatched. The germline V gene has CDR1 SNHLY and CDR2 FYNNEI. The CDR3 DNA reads TGTGCCAGCAGTGAAGCAGGCACAGGGGGTAAGGCTTTCTTT. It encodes CASSEAGTGGKAFF.

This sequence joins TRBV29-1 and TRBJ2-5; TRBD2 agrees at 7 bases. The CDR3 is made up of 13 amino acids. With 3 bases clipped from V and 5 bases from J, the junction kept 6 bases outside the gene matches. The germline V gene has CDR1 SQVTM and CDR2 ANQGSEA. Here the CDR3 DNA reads TGCAGCGTTGAGATGGGAGGGAAGGAGACCCAGTACTTC. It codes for CSVEMGGKETQYF.

CDR3 sequence (DNA): TGTGCCAGCAGCCAAGATACGGAGGGAGGTTCCTACAATGAGCAGTTCTTC. It is translated as CASSQDTEGGSYNEQFF. This rearrangement joins TRBV4-2 to TRBJ2-1; possible D gene TRBD2, 6 bases. This CDR3 is 17 amino acids long. The ends were cut back, 0 bases at V and 1 base at J, with 13 bases in the middle. CDR1 is LGHNA and CDR2 is YNFKEQ in the germline V gene.

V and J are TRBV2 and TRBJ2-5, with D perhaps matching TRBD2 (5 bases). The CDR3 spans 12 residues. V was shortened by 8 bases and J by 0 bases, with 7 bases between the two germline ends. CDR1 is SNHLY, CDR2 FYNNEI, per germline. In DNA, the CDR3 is TGTGCCAGCGGGGAGTACCAAGAGACCCAGTACTTC. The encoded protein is CASGEYQETQYF. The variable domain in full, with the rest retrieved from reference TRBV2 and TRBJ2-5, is EPEVTQTPSHQVTQMGQEVILRCVPISNHLYFYWYRQILGQKVEFLVSFYNNEISEKSEIFDDQFSVERPDGSNFTLKIRSTKLEDSAMYFCASGEYQETQYFGPGTRLLVL.

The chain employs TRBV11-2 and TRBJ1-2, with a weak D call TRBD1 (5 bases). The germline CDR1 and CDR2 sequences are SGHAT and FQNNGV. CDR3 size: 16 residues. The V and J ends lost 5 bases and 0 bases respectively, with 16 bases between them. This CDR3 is CASSARPQGTNYGYTF. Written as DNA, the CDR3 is TGTGCCAGCAGCGCCCGCCCGCAGGGTACTAACTATGGCTACACCTTC.

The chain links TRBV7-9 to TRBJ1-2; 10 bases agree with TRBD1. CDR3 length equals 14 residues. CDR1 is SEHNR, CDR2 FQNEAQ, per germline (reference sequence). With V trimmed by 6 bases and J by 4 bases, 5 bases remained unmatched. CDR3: CASSFGTGVYGYTF. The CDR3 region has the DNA TGTGCCAGCAGTTTTGGGACAGGGGTCTATGGCTACACCTTC.

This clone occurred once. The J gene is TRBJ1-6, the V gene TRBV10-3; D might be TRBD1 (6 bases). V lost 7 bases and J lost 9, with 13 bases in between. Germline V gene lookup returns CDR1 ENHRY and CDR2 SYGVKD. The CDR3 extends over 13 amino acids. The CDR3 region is CAIKGDIPSPLHF. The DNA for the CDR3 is TGTGCCATCAAGGGGGACATACCTTCACCCCTCCACTTT.

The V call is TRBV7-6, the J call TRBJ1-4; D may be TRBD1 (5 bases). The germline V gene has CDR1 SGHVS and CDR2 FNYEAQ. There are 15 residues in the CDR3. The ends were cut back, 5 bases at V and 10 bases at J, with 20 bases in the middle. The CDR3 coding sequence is TGTGCCAGCAGCCTTTATGGGGACTCTTTTGGAAAACTGTTTTTT. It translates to CASSLYGDSFGKLFF.